The clone carrying this T cell receptor beta chain was detected only a few times. Its cognate antigen is unknown. This sample was included in a study of T-cell reconstitution after alpha-beta-depleted transplantation in children. The authors prepared the TCRbeta library with unique molecular identifiers. TCRdb reanalysed the PCR reads using MiXCR and keeps one entry per CDR3 protein. The data contain about 540,000 distinct CDR3 sequences, 27% of them singletons. Broader study findings: About two months after transplant, alpha-beta T cells reportedly came from several hundred expanded graft clones. T-cell counts and diversity at one year following transplant were attributed mainly to newly produced T cells. Some patients owed their high day-60 TCRbeta diversity to surviving recipient T cells and thymic progenitors.

CDR1 is DFQATT, CDR2 SNEGSKA, per germline (reference sequence). The CDR3 length is 14 residues. V trimming: 2 bases; J trimming: 0 bases; junction bases outside the gene matches: 3. The sequence derives from a boy under two years old with Wiskott-Aldrich syndrome, due to receive a stem cell transplant. The gene calls are TRBV20-1 and TRBJ1-2, with 7 bases identical to TRBD1. Here the sequenced sample was PBMCs, taken before TCRalphabeta/CD19-depleted stem cell transplant. Here the CDR3 DNA reads TGCAGTGCTAGACGTGGGACAGCTAACTATGGCTACACCTTC. It translates to CSARRGTANYGYTF.